One and the same sample provided the 10 T cell receptor beta chains below, sequenced in a study of a mutant IDH1 vaccine in newly diagnosed glioma. These receptors lack a known antigen. Time point noted: week 11, during vaccination. In every dose of vaccine, 300 ug of mutant IDH1 20-mer peptide was given alongside topical imiquimod. Method: immunoSEQ multiplex PCR; TCRdb's copy keeps in-frame clones and lacks some. The sample has 110,000 or so clones, about nine tenths seen once. The source was PBMCs, collected from a glioma patient whose treatment included an IDH1 peptide vaccine. The receptors come from a woman aged 50 to 60 with glioma.

This clone was counted once. The genes are TRBV2 and TRBJ1-4; no clear D. Between the trimmed V and J ends, which lost 4 bases and 4 bases, there was a span of 7 bases. Per the germline V gene, CDR1 is SNHLY and CDR2 is FYNNEI. The CDR3 runs to 13 residues. The CDR3 sequence: CASSVSINEKLFF. The CDR3 coding sequence is TGTGCCAGCAGTGTGTCCATTAATGAAAAACTGTTTTTT.

The chain uses TRBV29-1 and TRBJ2-2; the D gene is possibly TRBD1 (6 bases). The CDR3 contains 13 residues. Trimming cost V 4 bases and J 2 bases, with 8 bases left between them. Looked up from germline, CDR1 is SQVTM and CDR2 is ANQGSEA. CDR3 loop: CSVVTGNTGELFF. The CDR3 DNA is TGCAGCGTTGTGACAGGAAACACCGGGGAGCTGTTTTTT.

This rearrangement joins TRBV7-3 to TRBJ2-6; 8 positions agree with TRBD2. The CDR3 totals 18 residues. The junction had 11 bases not matched to a gene; V was cut back by 5 bases and J by 2 bases. The germline gives CDR1 SGHTA, CDR2 FQGTGA. The CDR3 loop reads CASSQTGGRFPGANVLTF. The CDR3 DNA reads TGTGCCAGCAGCCAGACTGGCGGGAGGTTCCCTGGGGCCAACGTCCTGACTTTC.

The genes are TRBV9 and TRBJ1-2; no clear D. This CDR3 has 12 amino acids. V shed 0 bases and J shed 7 bases, with 7 bases lying between them. The V gene's germline CDR1 is SGDLS and CDR2 YYNGEE. In DNA form, the CDR3 reads TGTGCCAGCAGCGTAGGGGGTTTTGGCTACACCTTC. This encodes CASSVGGFGYTF.

The chain combines TRBV6-1 with TRBJ2-7; 7 nucleotides line up with TRBD2. This CDR3 is built from 14 residues. Germline V lookup: CDR1 MNHNS, CDR2 SASEGT. Trimming cost V 8 bases and J 0 bases; bases outside gene matches: 7. CDR3 residues: CASGQRGHSYEQYF. In DNA form, the CDR3 reads TGTGCCAGCGGCCAGCGGGGCCACTCCTACGAGCAGTACTTC.

The chain's CDR3 is CASSQVLLAENTGELFF. In nucleotides, the CDR3 is TGTGCCAGCAGCCAAGTCTTACTAGCGGAGAACACCGGGGAGCTGTTTTTT. The chain has TRBV4-2 and TRBJ2-2; 8 positions agree with TRBD2. From germline, CDR1 is LGHNA and CDR2 YNFKEQ. The V segment lost 1 base and the J segment 1 base; nucleotides outside the gene matches: 5. This CDR3 region has 17 residues.

V usage is TRBV10-2 and J usage is TRBJ2-1; the D is unclear. The CDR3 extends over 11 amino acids. V lost 6 bases and J lost 10, with 10 bases in between. Germline CDR1 is WSHSY and CDR2 is SAAADI. The CDR3 sequence is CASSPAREQFF. The CDR3 nucleotides are TGCGCCAGCAGCCCCGCGAGAGAGCAGTTCTTC.

This chain uses TRBV7-9 with TRBJ2-3; 14 bases are a match to TRBD2. Germline V gene sequence: CDR1 SEHNR, CDR2 FQNEAQ (reference sequence). The CDR3 contains 16 residues. Trimming removed 5 bases from V and 3 bases from J; junction bases left unmatched: 4. CDR3 nucleotides: TGTGCCAGCAGCCTGGGGACTAGCGGGAGAACAGATACGCAGTATTTT. As protein: CASSLGTSGRTDTQYF.

The genes are TRBV6-6 and TRBJ1-2, with 7 bases that match TRBD1. The germline V gene encodes CDR1 MNHNY and CDR2 SVGAGI (reference sequence). The CDR3 runs 14 residues. The junction had 10 bases not matched to a gene; V was cut back by 4 bases and J by 8 bases. The CDR3 DNA reads as TGTGCCAGCAGTTCGGCCCCCGACAGGGTAGGCTACACCTTC. Translation: CASSSAPDRVGYTF.

The chain joins TRBV13 to TRBJ2-1; tentatively, D is TRBD1 (5 bases). The germline V and J ends were trimmed by 8 bases and 4 bases, with 9 bases remaining between them. The CDR3 consists of 12 residues. CDR1 PRHDT and CDR2 FYEKMQ come from the germline V gene (reference sequence). CDR3 nucleotide sequence: TGTGCCAGCGGGGCGGATTACAATGAGCAGTTCTTC. This sequence encodes CASGADYNEQFF.